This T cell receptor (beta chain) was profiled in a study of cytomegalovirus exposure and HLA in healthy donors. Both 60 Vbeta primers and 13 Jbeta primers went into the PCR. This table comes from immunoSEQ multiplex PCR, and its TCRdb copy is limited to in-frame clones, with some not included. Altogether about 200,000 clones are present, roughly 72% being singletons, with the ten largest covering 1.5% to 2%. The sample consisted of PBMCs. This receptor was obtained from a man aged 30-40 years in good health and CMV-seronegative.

CDR3 protein: CASSEVGRRGHF. The CDR3 bases are TGTGCCAGCAGTGAAGTGGGGCGCAGGGGACATTTT. The chain links TRBV2 to TRBJ1-5, with D possibly TRBD1 on 6 matching bases. CDR3 length equals 12 residues. The germline V gene encodes CDR1 SNHLY and CDR2 FYNNEI. V was clipped by 1 base and J by 16 bases, with 14 bases between them.